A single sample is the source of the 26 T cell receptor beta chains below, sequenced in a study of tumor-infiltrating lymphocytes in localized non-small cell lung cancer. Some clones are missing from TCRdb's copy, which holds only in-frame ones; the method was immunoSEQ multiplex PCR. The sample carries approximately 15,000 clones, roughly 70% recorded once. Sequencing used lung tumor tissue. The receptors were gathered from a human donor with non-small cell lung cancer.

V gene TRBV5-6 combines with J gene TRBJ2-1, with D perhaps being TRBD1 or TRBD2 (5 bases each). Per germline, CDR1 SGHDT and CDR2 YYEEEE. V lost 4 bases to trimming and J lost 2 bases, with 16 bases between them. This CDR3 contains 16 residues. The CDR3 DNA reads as TGTGCCAGCAGCGACGACGCAGGGAGCGCCTACAATGAGCAGTTCTTC. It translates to CASSDDAGSAYNEQFF.

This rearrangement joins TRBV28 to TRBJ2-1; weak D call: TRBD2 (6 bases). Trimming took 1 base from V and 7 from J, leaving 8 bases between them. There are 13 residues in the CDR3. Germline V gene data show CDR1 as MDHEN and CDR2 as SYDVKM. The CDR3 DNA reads TGTGCCAGCAGTTTATTAGGGAGGAATGAGCAGTTCTTC. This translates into CASSLLGRNEQFF. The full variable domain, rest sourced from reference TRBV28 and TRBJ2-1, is DVKVTQSSRYLVKRTGEKVFLECVQDMDHENMFWYRQDPGLGLRLIYFSYDVKMKEKGDIPEGYSVSREKKERFSLILESASTNQTSMYLCASSLLGRNEQFFGPGTRLTVL.

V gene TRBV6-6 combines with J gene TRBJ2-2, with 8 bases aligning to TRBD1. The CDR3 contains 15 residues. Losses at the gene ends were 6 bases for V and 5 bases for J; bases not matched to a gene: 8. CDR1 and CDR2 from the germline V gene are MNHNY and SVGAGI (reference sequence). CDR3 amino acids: CASSPQGAGTGELFF. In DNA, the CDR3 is TGTGCCAGCAGCCCCCAGGGGGCAGGGACCGGGGAGCTGTTTTTT.

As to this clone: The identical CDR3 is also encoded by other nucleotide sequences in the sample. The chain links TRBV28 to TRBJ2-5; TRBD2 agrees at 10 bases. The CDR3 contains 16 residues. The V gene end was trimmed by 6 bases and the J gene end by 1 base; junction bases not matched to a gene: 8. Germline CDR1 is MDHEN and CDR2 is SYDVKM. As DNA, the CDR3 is TGTGCCAGCAGCCCCGGGACTAGCGTTGCCCAAGAGACCCAGTACTTC. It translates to CASSPGTSVAQETQYF.

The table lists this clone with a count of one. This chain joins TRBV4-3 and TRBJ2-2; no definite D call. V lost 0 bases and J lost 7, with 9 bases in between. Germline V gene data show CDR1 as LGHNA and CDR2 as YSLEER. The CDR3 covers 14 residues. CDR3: CASSQDSTLGELFF. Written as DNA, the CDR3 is TGCGCCAGCAGCCAAGATAGCACCCTCGGGGAGCTGTTTTTT.

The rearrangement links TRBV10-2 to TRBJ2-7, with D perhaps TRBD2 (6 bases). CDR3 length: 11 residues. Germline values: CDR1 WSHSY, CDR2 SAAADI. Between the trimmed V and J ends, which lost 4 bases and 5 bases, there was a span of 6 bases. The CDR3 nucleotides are TGCGCCAGCAGTGGGGGGGACGAGCAGTACTTC. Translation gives CASSGGDEQYF.

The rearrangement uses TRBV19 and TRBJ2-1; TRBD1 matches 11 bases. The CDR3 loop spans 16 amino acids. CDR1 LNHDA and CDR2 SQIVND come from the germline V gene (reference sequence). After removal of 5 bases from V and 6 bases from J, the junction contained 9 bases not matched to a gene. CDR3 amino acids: CASSWDRGLSANEQFF. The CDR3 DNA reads TGTGCCAGTAGTTGGGACAGGGGGTTATCGGCCAATGAGCAGTTCTTC. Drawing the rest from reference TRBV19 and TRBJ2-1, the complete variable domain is DGGITQSPKYLFRKEGQNVTLSCEQNLNHDAMYWYRQDPGQGLRLIYYSQIVNDFQKGDIAEGYSVSREKKESFPLTVTSAQKNPTAFYLCASSWDRGLSANEQFFGPGTRLTVL.

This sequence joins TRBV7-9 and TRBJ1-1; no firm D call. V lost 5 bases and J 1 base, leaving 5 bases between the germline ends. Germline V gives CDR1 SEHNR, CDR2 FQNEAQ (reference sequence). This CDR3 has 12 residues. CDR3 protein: CASSRGNTEAFF. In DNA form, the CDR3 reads TGTGCCAGCAGCCGAGGGAACACTGAAGCTTTCTTT.

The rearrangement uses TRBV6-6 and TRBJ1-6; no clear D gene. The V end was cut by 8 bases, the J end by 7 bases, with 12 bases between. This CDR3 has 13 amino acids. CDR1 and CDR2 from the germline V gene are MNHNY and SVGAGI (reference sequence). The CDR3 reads CASEGFGNSPLHF. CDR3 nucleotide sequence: TGTGCCAGCGAGGGATTTGGCAATTCACCCCTCCACTTT.

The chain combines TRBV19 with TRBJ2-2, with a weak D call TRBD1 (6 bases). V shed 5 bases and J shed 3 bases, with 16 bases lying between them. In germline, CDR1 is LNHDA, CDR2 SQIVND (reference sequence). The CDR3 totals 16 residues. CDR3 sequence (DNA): TGTGCCAGTAGTGGGACACGGTCCCGATACACCGGGGAGCTGTTTTTT. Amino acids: CASSGTRSRYTGELFF.

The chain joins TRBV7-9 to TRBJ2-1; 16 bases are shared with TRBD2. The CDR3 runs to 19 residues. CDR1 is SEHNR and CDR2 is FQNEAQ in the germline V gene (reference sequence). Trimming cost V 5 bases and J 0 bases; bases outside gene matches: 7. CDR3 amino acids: CASSQGLAGGPSSYNEQFF. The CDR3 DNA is TGTGCCAGCAGCCAGGGACTAGCGGGAGGGCCAAGCTCCTACAATGAGCAGTTCTTC.

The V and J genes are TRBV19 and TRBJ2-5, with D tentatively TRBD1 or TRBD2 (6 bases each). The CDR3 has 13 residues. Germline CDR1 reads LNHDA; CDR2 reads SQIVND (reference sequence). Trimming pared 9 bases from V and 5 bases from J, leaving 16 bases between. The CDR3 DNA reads TGTGCCAGCAAAAGGGGGGTCCGGGAGACCCAGTACTTC. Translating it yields CASKRGVRETQYF.

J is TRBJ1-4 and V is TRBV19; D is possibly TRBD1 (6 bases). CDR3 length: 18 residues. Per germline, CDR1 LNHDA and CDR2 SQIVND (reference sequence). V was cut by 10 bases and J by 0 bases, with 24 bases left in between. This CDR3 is CATSGARRGDATNEKLFF. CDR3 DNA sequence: TGTGCCACCTCCGGGGCACGAAGGGGGGATGCAACTAATGAAAAACTGTTTTTT.

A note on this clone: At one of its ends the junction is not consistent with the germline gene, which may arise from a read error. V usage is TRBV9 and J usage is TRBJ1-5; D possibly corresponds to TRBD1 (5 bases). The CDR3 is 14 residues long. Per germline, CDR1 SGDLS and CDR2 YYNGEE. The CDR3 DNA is TGTGTCAGCAGCGAGGGGCAGCTAAATCAGCCCCAGCATTTT. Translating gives CVSSEGQLNQPQHF.

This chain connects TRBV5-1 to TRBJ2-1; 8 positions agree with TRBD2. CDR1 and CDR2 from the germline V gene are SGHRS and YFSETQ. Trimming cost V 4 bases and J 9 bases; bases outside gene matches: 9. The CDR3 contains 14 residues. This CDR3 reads CASSLSAGEAEQFF. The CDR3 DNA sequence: TGCGCCAGCAGCCTCTCAGCGGGGGAAGCTGAGCAGTTCTTC. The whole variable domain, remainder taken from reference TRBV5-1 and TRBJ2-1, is KAGVTQTPRYLIKTRGQQVTLSCSPISGHRSVSWYQQTPGQGLQFLFEYFSETQRNKGNFPGRFSGRQFSNSRSEMNVSTLELGDSALYLCASSLSAGEAEQFFGPGTRLTVL.

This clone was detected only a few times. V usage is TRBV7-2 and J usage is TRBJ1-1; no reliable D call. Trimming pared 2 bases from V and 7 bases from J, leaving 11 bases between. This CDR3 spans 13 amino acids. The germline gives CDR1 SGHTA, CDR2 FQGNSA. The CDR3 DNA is TGTGCCAGCAGCTTAATCTCTGGAGGTGAAGCTTTCTTT. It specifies CASSLISGGEAFF.

As DNA, the CDR3 is TGTGCCAGCAGTCTCGTCGGGGGGGGGAACTATGGCTACACCTTC. Translated: CASSLVGGGNYGYTF. The chain is built from TRBV5-6 and TRBJ1-2; TRBD1 might be the D (5 bases). The CDR3 runs to 15 residues. V was trimmed by 5 bases and J by 2 bases, leaving 16 bases between them. Germline loops: CDR1 SGHDT, CDR2 YYEEEE.

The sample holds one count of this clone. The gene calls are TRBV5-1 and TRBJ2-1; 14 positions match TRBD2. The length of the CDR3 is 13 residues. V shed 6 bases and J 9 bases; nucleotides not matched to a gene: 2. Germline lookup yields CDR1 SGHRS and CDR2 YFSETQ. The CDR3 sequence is CASTGLAGGEQFF. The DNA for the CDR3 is TGCGCCAGCACAGGACTAGCGGGAGGTGAGCAGTTCTTC. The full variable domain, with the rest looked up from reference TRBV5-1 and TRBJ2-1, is KAGVTQTPRYLIKTRGQQVTLSCSPISGHRSVSWYQQTPGQGLQFLFEYFSETQRNKGNFPGRFSGRQFSNSRSEMNVSTLELGDSALYLCASTGLAGGEQFFGPGTRLTVL.

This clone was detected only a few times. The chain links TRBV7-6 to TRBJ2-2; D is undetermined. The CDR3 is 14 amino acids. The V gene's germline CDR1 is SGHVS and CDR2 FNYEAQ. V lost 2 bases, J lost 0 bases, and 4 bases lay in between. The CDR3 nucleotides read TGTGCCAGCAGCTTACAAACGAACACCGGGGAGCTGTTTTTT. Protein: CASSLQTNTGELFF.

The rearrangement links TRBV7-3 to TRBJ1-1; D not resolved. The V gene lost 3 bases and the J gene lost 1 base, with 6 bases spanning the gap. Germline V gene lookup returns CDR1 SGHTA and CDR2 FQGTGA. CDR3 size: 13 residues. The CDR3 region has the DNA TGTGCCAGCAGCTTCGGACCGAACACTGAAGCTTTCTTT. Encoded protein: CASSFGPNTEAFF.

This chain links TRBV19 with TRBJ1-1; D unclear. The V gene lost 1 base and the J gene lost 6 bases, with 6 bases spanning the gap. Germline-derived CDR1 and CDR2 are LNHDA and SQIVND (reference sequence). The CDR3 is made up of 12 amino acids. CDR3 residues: CASSIGQSEAFF. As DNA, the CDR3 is TGTGCCAGTAGTATAGGTCAGTCTGAAGCTTTCTTT.

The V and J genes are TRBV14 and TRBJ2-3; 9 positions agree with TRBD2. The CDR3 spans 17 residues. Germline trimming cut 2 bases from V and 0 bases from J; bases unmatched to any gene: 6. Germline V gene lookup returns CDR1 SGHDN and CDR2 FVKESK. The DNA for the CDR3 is TGTGCCAGCAGCCAATATATTACTAGCGGGAGCACAGATACGCAGTATTTT. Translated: CASSQYITSGSTDTQYF.

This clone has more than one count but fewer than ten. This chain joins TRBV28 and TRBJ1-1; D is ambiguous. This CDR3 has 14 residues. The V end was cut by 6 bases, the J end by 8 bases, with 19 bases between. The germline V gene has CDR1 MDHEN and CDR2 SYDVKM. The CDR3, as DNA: TGTGCCAGCAGCCTACCTAGGGTTGGAGGGGAAGCTTTCTTT. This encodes CASSLPRVGGEAFF.

In nucleotides, the CDR3 is TGTGCCAGCAGTCGGCACCCGGGACAGGCACCGCTACGCTATGGCTACACCTTC. Translated: CASSRHPGQAPLRYGYTF. V and J are TRBV28 and TRBJ1-2; 8 bases align to TRBD1. The germline CDR1 and CDR2 sequences are MDHEN and SYDVKM. The ends lost 5 bases at V and 4 bases at J; junction bases unmatched: 18. The length of the CDR3 is 18 residues.

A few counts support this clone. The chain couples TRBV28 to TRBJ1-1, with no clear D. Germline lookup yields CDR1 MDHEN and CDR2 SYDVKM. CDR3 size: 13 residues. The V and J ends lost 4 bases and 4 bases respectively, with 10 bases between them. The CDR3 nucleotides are TGTGCCAGCAGTTCCGGAGAGGGCACTGAAGCTTTCTTT. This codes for CASSSGEGTEAFF.

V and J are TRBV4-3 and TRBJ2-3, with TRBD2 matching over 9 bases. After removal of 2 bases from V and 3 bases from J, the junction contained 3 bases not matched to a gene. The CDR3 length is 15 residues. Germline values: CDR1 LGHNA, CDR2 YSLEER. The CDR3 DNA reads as TGCGCCAGCAGCCAATACCTAGCGGGGACAGATACGCAGTATTTT. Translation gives CASSQYLAGTDTQYF.